Following are 30 T cell receptor beta chains from one sample sequenced in a study of T cells in Graves' hyperthyroidism and ophthalmopathy. Using RNA transcripts as the source, TCR beta CDR3 regions were amplified. The TCR CDR3 was amplified in a first-round RT-PCR using the HTBI primer set. TCRdb analysed the multiplex PCR reads with MiXCR anew, one entry per CDR3 protein. The table has a few hundred thousand distinct CDR3 sequences, 15% seen once; the top ten hold 32%. Specimen: blood. Source of these receptors: a woman between 25 and 40 years old with Graves' hyperthyroidism.

This clonotype was counted only a few times. V usage is TRBV9 and J usage is TRBJ2-5; TRBD2 is a possible D gene (5 bases). Germline lookup yields CDR1 SGDLS and CDR2 YYNGEE. Between the trimmed V and J ends, which lost 4 bases and 1 base, there was a span of 17 bases. CDR3 length: 16 amino acids. CDR3 residues: CASSPSEGIVQETQYF. CDR3 bases: TGTGCCAGCAGCCCCTCCGAGGGAATCGTCCAAGAGACCCAGTACTTC.

This clonotype was counted ten times or more. J is TRBJ2-5 and V is TRBV12-3 or TRBV12-4; 7 nucleotides agree with TRBD2. V trimming: 3 bases; J trimming: 4 bases; junction bases outside the gene matches: 8. CDR3 length: 15 amino acids. The CDR3 coding sequence is TGTGCCAGCAGTTTGCAGGCGGGAGTTCGAGAGACCCAGTACTTC. Its translation is CASSLQAGVRETQYF.

This clonotype was found many times. J is TRBJ1-5 and V is TRBV2, with 9 bases matching TRBD1. The CDR3 runs to 14 residues. With 5 bases clipped from V and 4 bases from J, the junction kept 3 bases outside the gene matches. Germline V lookup: CDR1 SNHLY, CDR2 FYNNEI. The CDR3 nucleotides are TGTGCCAGCAGTAGACAGGGGGAGAATCAGCCCCAGCATTTT. Amino acid sequence: CASSRQGENQPQHF.

The J gene is TRBJ2-1, the V gene TRBV28, with 8 bases lining up with TRBD2. The end of the DNA fits TRBJ2-7 better, so the J call may be wrong. This CDR3 has 16 amino acids. CDR1 is MDHEN and CDR2 is SYDVKM in the germline V gene. In DNA form, the CDR3 reads TGTGCCAGCAGTGACCGGGGACTAGTCCTCTACAATGAGCAGTACTTC. Encoded protein: CASSDRGLVLYNEQYF.

This clonotype came up many times. The V and J genes are TRBV3-1 and TRBJ2-5; D unclear. This CDR3 spans 16 amino acids. Trimming shortened V by 1 base and J by 4 bases, and 16 bases separated the two germline ends. Germline V gene data show CDR1 as LGHDT and CDR2 as YNNKEL (reference sequence). CDR3: CASSQGSDLGRETQYF. DNA of the CDR3: TGTGCCAGCAGCCAAGGCTCCGACCTAGGGCGAGAGACCCAGTACTTC.

With regard to this clonotype: A much larger clone is a single base away; this may be a read error. The V gene is TRBV7-9, the J gene TRBJ2-1; a possible D gene is TRBD1 (6 bases). With the DNA end fitting TRBJ2-7 better, the J assignment may be wrong. In germline, CDR1 is SEHNR, CDR2 FQNEAQ (reference sequence). The length of the CDR3 is 18 residues. The CDR3 sequence is CASSLVARGGSSYNEQYF. CDR3 bases: TGTGCCAGCAGCTTAGTAGCCAGGGGCGGAAGCTCCTACAATGAGCAGTACTTC.

This clonotype occurred many times. V gene TRBV6-2 or TRBV6-3 combines with J gene TRBJ2-3, with D possibly being TRBD1 (6 bases). Between the trimmed V and J ends, which lost 0 bases and 5 bases, there was a span of 15 bases. The CDR3 sequence is 16 residues long. The germline CDR1 and CDR2 sequences are MNHEY and SVGEGT. CDR3 DNA sequence: TGTGCCAGCAGTTACTCCTCCAGGGGCCAAGGAGATACGCAGTATTTT. Translation gives CASSYSSRGQGDTQYF.

This clonotype was recorded many times. The chain has TRBV30 and TRBJ1-1; D gene uncertain. V was shortened by 4 bases and J by 1 base, with 10 bases between the two germline ends. The V gene's germline CDR1 is GTSNPN and CDR2 SVGIG (reference sequence). The CDR3 runs 13 residues. This chain's CDR3 is CAWTYKRNTEAFF. The CDR3 nucleotides are TGTGCCTGGACATATAAGAGGAACACTGAAGCTTTCTTT.

This clonotype came up a few times. The chain carries TRBV14 and TRBJ2-7; the match to TRBD1 covers 11 bases. The CDR3 has 15 amino acids. The germline gives CDR1 SGHDN, CDR2 FVKESK. After removal of 3 bases from V and 3 bases from J, the junction contained 4 bases not matched to a gene. The CDR3 here is CASSHPGTGGYEQYF. The CDR3 nucleotides read TGTGCCAGCAGCCATCCCGGGACAGGGGGCTACGAGCAGTACTTC.

The chain combines TRBV5-1 with TRBJ1-1, with 7 bases identical to TRBD1. The germline gives CDR1 SGHRS, CDR2 YFSETQ. V lost 4 bases to trimming and J lost 1 base; unmatched junction nucleotides: 7. The CDR3 contains 15 residues. The CDR3, as DNA: TGCGCCAGCAGCCTCGGGACAGATACGAACACTGAAGCTTTCTTT. Protein sequence: CASSLGTDTNTEAFF. Filled out from reference TRBV5-1 and TRBJ1-1, the complete variable domain reads KAGVTQTPRYLIKTRGQQVTLSCSPISGHRSVSWYQQTPGQGLQFLFEYFSETQRNKGNFPGRFSGRQFSNSRSEMNVSTLELGDSALYLCASSLGTDTNTEAFFGQGTRLTVV.

In its sample, this clonotype was seen many times. CDR3 in DNA: TGTGCCAGCAGTCTTCTCTCCGGGACAGGAAGCACAGATACGCAGTATTTT. Translation: CASSLLSGTGSTDTQYF. The chain employs TRBV27 and TRBJ2-3, with 8 positions matching TRBD1. Looked up from germline, CDR1 is MNHEY and CDR2 is SMNVEV (reference sequence). The CDR3 is made up of 17 amino acids. V was pared by 5 bases and J by 0 bases, with 10 bases of the junction left unmatched.

The chain joins TRBV7-8 to TRBJ2-2; TRBD2 matches at 12 bases. Looked up from germline, CDR1 is SGHVS and CDR2 is FQNEAQ. The V gene end was trimmed by 1 base and the J gene end by 7 bases; junction bases not matched to a gene: 4. The CDR3 loop spans 16 amino acids. The CDR3 sequence is CASSLGWTSGNGELFF. The CDR3 coding sequence is TGTGCCAGCAGCTTAGGCTGGACTAGCGGGAACGGGGAGCTGTTTTTT.

The sample holds many counts of this clonotype. In DNA, the CDR3 is TGTGCCAGCAGTTTATCGGTGGACTACGAGCAGTACTTC. Translating gives CASSLSVDYEQYF. This sequence joins TRBV28 and TRBJ2-7; D remains unclear. V lost 1 base and J 3 bases, leaving 7 bases between the germline ends. The CDR3 sequence is 13 residues long. Germline CDR1 and CDR2: MDHEN and SYDVKM.

In its sample, this clonotype was seen many times. The V and J genes are TRBV28 and TRBJ2-5; D unresolved. Germline CDR1 is MDHEN and CDR2 is SYDVKM. The CDR3 sequence is 16 residues long. V shed 2 bases and J shed 2 bases, with 15 bases lying between them. The CDR3 region has the DNA TGTGCCAGCAGTTTAAGTCTTACGCTATCTCAAGAGACCCAGTACTTC. Protein: CASSLSLTLSQETQYF.

This clonotype was found a few times. The chain recombines TRBV7-9 with TRBJ1-2, with D unclear. The CDR3 is 12 amino acids. Germline CDR1 SEHNR, CDR2 FQNEAQ (reference sequence). Trimming stripped 1 base from V and 7 bases from J, with 7 bases between. The CDR3 region is CASSLVGIGYTF. The CDR3 DNA sequence: TGTGCCAGCAGCTTAGTGGGGATTGGCTACACCTTC. The complete variable domain, with remaining parts taken from reference TRBV7-9 and TRBJ1-2, reads DTGVSQNPRHKITKRGQNVTFRCDPISEHNRLYWYRQTLGQGPEFLTYFQNEAQLEKSRLLSDRFSAERPKGSFSTLEIQRTEQGDSAMYLCASSLVGIGYTFGSGTRLTVV.

This clonotype was seen a single time. This rearrangement joins TRBV29-1 to TRBJ2-6; D possibly corresponds to TRBD1 (6 bases). The germline CDR1 and CDR2 sequences are SQVTM and ANQGSEA. The V end lost 6 bases, the J end lost 3 bases, and 6 bases lay between the germline ends. The CDR3 sequence is 12 residues long. Written as DNA, the CDR3 is TGCAGCGTAGGGGGTGGGGCCAACGTCCTGACTTTC. Its protein is CSVGGGANVLTF. The full variable domain, in which reference TRBV29-1 and TRBJ2-6 provide the parts outside the CDR3, is SAVISQKPSRDICQRGTSLTIQCQVDSQVTMMFWYRQQPGQSLTLIATANQGSEATYESGFVIDKFPISRPNLTFSTLTVSNMSPEDSSIYLCSVGGGANVLTFGAGSRLTVL.

As concerns this clonotype: A much larger clone sits a single nucleotide away, making a read error possible. V is TRBV5-1 and J is TRBJ1-2; no clear D gene. The CDR3 contains 14 residues. V lost 4 bases, J lost 5 bases, and 15 bases lay in between. CDR1 is SGHRS and CDR2 is YFSETQ in the germline V gene. CDR3 nucleotide sequence: TGCGCCAGCAGCACGGTCGGTGGTGGGTATGGCTACACCTTC. Its translation is CASSTVGGGYGYTF.

This clonotype was counted a few times. CDR3 DNA sequence: TGCAGTGCTAGATCTGCGGAGCTTCAGCCCCAGCATTTT. Translation gives CSARSAELQPQHF. The chain recombines TRBV20-1 with TRBJ1-5; the D is unclear. The V end lost 2 bases, the J end lost 6 bases, and 11 bases lay between the germline ends. The germline CDR1 and CDR2 sequences are DFQATT and SNEGSKA (reference sequence). The CDR3 runs to 13 residues.

This chain links TRBV5-1 with TRBJ1-1; D is uncertain. This CDR3 contains 14 residues. V was cut by 4 bases and J by 2 bases, with 12 bases left in between. The germline gives CDR1 SGHRS, CDR2 YFSETQ. CDR3 bases: TGCGCCAGCAGCCCACTTGGGCATAACACTGAAGCTTTCTTT. Translation gives CASSPLGHNTEAFF.

A few counts support this clonotype. Relative to the germline gene, one junction end is altered; a read error may explain this. V is TRBV5-1 and J is TRBJ2-5; D may correspond to TRBD1 or TRBD2 (5 bases each). Germline lookup yields CDR1 SGHRS and CDR2 YFSETQ. The CDR3 runs to 14 residues. CDR3 coding DNA: TGCGCCAGCAGCTTGGAGGGACGGAAAGAGGCCCAGTACTTC. Translating it yields CASSLEGRKEAQYF.

This chain uses TRBV11-2 with TRBJ1-4; D is unresolved. CDR1 SGHAT and CDR2 FQNNGV come from the germline V gene. The CDR3 runs to 13 residues. Trimming pared 5 bases from V and 8 bases from J, leaving 12 bases between. The CDR3 DNA reads as TGTGCCAGCAGCGCTAGCCTTTTCGAAAAACTGTTTTTT. It is translated as CASSASLFEKLFF. The whole variable domain, remainder taken from reference TRBV11-2 and TRBJ1-4, is EAGVAQSPRYKIIEKRQSVAFWCNPISGHATLYWYQQILGQGPKLLIQFQNNGVVDDSQLPKDRFSAERLKGVDSTLKIQPAKLEDSAVYLCASSASLFEKLFFGSGTQLSVL.

This clonotype was seen more than once but under ten times. The rearrangement links TRBV3-1 to TRBJ2-2; D unclear. V lost 4 bases, J lost 2 bases, and 11 bases lay in between. Per the germline V gene, CDR1 is LGHDT and CDR2 is YNNKEL (reference sequence). This CDR3 comprises 15 residues. The DNA of the CDR3 is TGTGCCAGCAGCCCCCCATTGGGCAACACCGGGGAGCTGTTTTTT. Its protein is CASSPPLGNTGELFF.

This clonotype was detected a few times. The J gene is TRBJ1-1, the V gene TRBV7-2; D ambiguous. The CDR3 spans 13 residues. Per the germline V gene, CDR1 is SGHTA and CDR2 is FQGNSA. V dropped 1 base and J dropped 5 bases, with 8 bases sitting between them. The CDR3 loop reads CASSLERLTEAFF. CDR3 bases: TGTGCCAGCAGCTTAGAAAGGCTGACTGAAGCTTTCTTT.

This chain uses TRBV29-1 with TRBJ2-7; 13 bases are shared with TRBD2. There are 12 residues in the CDR3. The trim removed 7 bases at V and 6 bases at J, leaving 3 bases unmatched. Looked up from germline, CDR1 is SQVTM and CDR2 is ANQGSEA. This CDR3 reads CSARTSGSEQYF. The CDR3, as DNA: TGCAGCGCGAGGACTAGCGGGAGCGAGCAGTACTTC.

The CDR3 sequence: CSVRQANYGYTF. The CDR3, as DNA: TGCAGCGTTAGGCAGGCTAACTATGGCTACACCTTC. The J gene is TRBJ1-2, the V gene TRBV29-1; unclear D gene. The CDR3 has 12 amino acids. V dropped 5 bases and J dropped 0 bases, with 7 bases sitting between them. CDR1 is SQVTM, CDR2 ANQGSEA, per germline.

In its sample, this clonotype was seen many times. The gene calls are TRBV28 and TRBJ1-1; D ambiguous. V lost 3 bases, J lost 6 bases, and 14 bases lay in between. The CDR3 loop spans 14 amino acids. The germline CDR1 and CDR2 sequences are MDHEN and SYDVKM. The CDR3 DNA follows: TGTGCCAGCAGTTTCTACGGCAGTAGTCCTGAAGCTTTCTTT. Its protein is CASSFYGSSPEAFF.

In this sample, this clonotype turned up many times. The J gene is TRBJ1-5, the V gene TRBV5-8, with a weak D call TRBD1 (5 bases). V was trimmed by 2 bases and J by 4 bases, leaving 10 bases between them. This CDR3 contains 14 residues. The germline V gene encodes CDR1 SGHTS and CDR2 YDEGEE. The CDR3 loop is CASSFQGDNQPQHF. The DNA for the CDR3 is TGTGCCAGCAGCTTTCAAGGGGATAATCAGCCCCAGCATTTT.

This clonotype was recorded at least ten times. This sequence joins TRBV2 and TRBJ2-2; weak D call: TRBD2 (5 bases). Germline CDR1 and CDR2: SNHLY and FYNNEI. Trimming left V 11 bases short and J 6 bases short, with 22 bases between. CDR3 length: 15 amino acids. The CDR3 reads CAGSHREIPPGELFF. DNA for the CDR3: TGTGCCGGATCCCACCGGGAAATCCCCCCCGGGGAGCTGTTTTTT.

This clonotype was counted between two and nine times. The chain carries TRBV3-1 and TRBJ1-2; weak D call: TRBD1 (5 bases). This CDR3 spans 16 amino acids. V was clipped by 1 base and J by 0 bases, with 12 bases between them. The germline gives CDR1 LGHDT, CDR2 YNNKEL (reference sequence). DNA of the CDR3: TGTGCCAGCAGCCAAGTGTTGGGGGAAGCTAACTATGGCTACACCTTC. Translating it yields CASSQVLGEANYGYTF.

This clonotype was seen at least ten times. In DNA form, the CDR3 reads TGTGCCAGCAGCCAAACGGGACAGAGGAACACTGAAGCTTTCTTT. It translates to CASSQTGQRNTEAFF. V usage is TRBV3-1 and J usage is TRBJ1-1; 7 nucleotides line up with TRBD1. The CDR3 loop spans 15 amino acids. Trimming cost V 2 bases and J 1 base; bases outside gene matches: 4. Germline V gene lookup returns CDR1 LGHDT and CDR2 YNNKEL (reference sequence). Full variable domain (remainder filled in from reference TRBV3-1 and TRBJ1-1): DTAVSQTPKYLVTQMGNDKSIKCEQNLGHDTMYWYKQDSKKFLKIMFSYNNKELIINETVPNRFSPKSPDKAHLNLHINSLELGDSAVYFCASSQTGQRNTEAFFGQGTRLTVV.